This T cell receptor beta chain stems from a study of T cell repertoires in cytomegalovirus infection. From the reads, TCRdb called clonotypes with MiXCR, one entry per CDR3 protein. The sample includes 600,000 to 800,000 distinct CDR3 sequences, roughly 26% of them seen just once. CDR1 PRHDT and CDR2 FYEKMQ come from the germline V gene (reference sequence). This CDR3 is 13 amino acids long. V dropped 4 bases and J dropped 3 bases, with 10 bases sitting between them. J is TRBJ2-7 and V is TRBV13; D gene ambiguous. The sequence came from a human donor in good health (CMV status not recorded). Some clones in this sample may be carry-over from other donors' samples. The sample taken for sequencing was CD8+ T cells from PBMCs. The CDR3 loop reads CASSSMVDYEQYF. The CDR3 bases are TGTGCCAGCAGCTCGATGGTCGACTACGAGCAGTACTTC.